This T cell receptor beta chain was found in a study of T cell responses to AZD1222 COVID-19 vaccine. After removal of 6 bases from V and 16 bases from J, the junction contained 11 bases not matched to a gene. CDR3 size: 12 residues. The repertoire was sequenced with immunoSEQ multiplex PCR; TCRdb's copy has only in-frame clones and lacks some. The sample contains tens of thousands of clones, around 89% of which appear only once. The receptor was derived from an adult in good health. The rearrangement links TRBV12-3 or TRBV12-4 to TRBJ1-4; 7 positions match TRBD1. The specimen comprised peripheral blood, sampled on day 0 of AZD1222 vaccination. The CDR3 spells CASSPGGHGSFF. The CDR3 bases are TGTGCCAGCAGCCCAGGGGGACACGGCTCGTTTTTT.